What follows are 14 T cell receptor beta chains derived from one specimen sequenced in a study of technical replicates of blood from a handful of donors. Assay used: immunoSEQ multiplex PCR; TCRdb lists only in-frame clones, some missing. The profile shows some 70,000 clones, around 94% of them singletons. What was sequenced was T cells isolated from PBMCs. Receptors originate from a human donor in good health.

V gene TRBV9 combines with J gene TRBJ2-3, with 12 bases identical to TRBD2. The CDR3 spans 16 residues. Germline V gene sequence: CDR1 SGDLS, CDR2 YYNGEE. V lost 4 bases to trimming and J lost 2 bases; unmatched junction nucleotides: 5. CDR3 sequence: CASSFGLAGHTDTQYF. The DNA of the CDR3 is TGTGCCAGCAGCTTTGGACTAGCGGGGCACACAGATACGCAGTATTTT. The entire variable domain, with the rest obtained from reference TRBV9 and TRBJ2-3, is as follows: DSGVTQTPKHLITATGQRVTLRCSPRSGDLSVYWYQQSLDQGLQFLIQYYNGEERAKGNILERFSAQQFPDLHSELNLSSLELGDSALYFCASSFGLAGHTDTQYFGPGTRLTVL.

This clone appeared once. The chain recombines TRBV19 with TRBJ1-2; the match to TRBD1 covers 9 bases. The germline V gene encodes CDR1 LNHDA and CDR2 SQIVND (reference sequence). The ends lost 0 bases at V and 8 bases at J; junction bases unmatched: 7. The CDR3 sequence is 15 residues long. CDR3 residues: CASSIDRGTGGGYTF. The CDR3, as DNA: TGTGCCAGTAGTATAGATCGGGGAACAGGGGGCGGCTACACCTTC.

This chain uses TRBV5-6 with TRBJ2-3; TRBD1 aligns across 11 bases. The trim removed 1 base at V and 1 base at J, leaving 8 bases unmatched. CDR3 size: 18 residues. CDR1 is SGHDT, CDR2 YYEEEE, per germline. The DNA of the CDR3 is TGTGCCAGCAGCTTGTTGGGACAGGGGGGAGGCGGCACAGATACGCAGTATTTT. It specifies CASSLLGQGGGGTDTQYF.

The CDR3 spells CASSTLAEHTGELFF. CDR3 in DNA: TGTGCCAGTAGTACATTAGCGGAGCACACCGGGGAGCTGTTTTTT. V gene TRBV19 combines with J gene TRBJ2-2; D may be TRBD2 (6 bases). Germline CDR1 is LNHDA and CDR2 is SQIVND (reference sequence). The CDR3 runs to 15 residues. Between the trimmed V and J ends, which lost 4 bases and 3 bases, there was a span of 12 bases.

V gene TRBV7-9 combines with J gene TRBJ2-7, with TRBD1 as a possible D gene (6 bases). V lost 8 bases, J lost 4 bases, and 15 bases lay in between. The length of the CDR3 is 13 residues. Germline CDR1 is SEHNR and CDR2 is FQNEAQ (reference sequence). The CDR3 region is CASGAGVWYEQYF. CDR3 bases: TGTGCCAGCGGGGCAGGGGTTTGGTACGAGCAGTACTTC.

The chain couples TRBV5-1 to TRBJ1-2; TRBD1 matches 9 bases. The junction had 2 bases not matched to a gene; V was cut back by 0 bases and J by 2 bases. The CDR3 has 15 residues. Germline V lookup: CDR1 SGHRS, CDR2 YFSETQ. CDR3 in amino acids: CASSLAGTGNYGYTF. DNA for the CDR3: TGCGCCAGCAGCTTGGCCGGGACAGGGAACTATGGCTACACCTTC.

The chain carries TRBV15 and TRBJ2-7; D is possibly TRBD2 (5 bases). The CDR3 is made up of 13 amino acids. Deletions cut 8 bases from V and 1 base from J, with 12 bases between. Germline CDR1 is LNHNV and CDR2 is YYDKDF (reference sequence). CDR3 region: CATGGGESYEQYF. For the CDR3, the DNA is TGTGCCACCGGAGGTGGGGAGTCCTACGAGCAGTACTTC.

This clone was recorded once. The chain couples TRBV9 to TRBJ2-1; possibly TRBD2 for D (6 bases). Germline CDR1 is SGDLS and CDR2 is YYNGEE. CDR3 length: 15 amino acids. Trimming pared 0 bases from V and 2 bases from J, leaving 9 bases between. The CDR3 loop is CASSVAGSPYNEQFF. DNA for the CDR3: TGTGCCAGCAGCGTAGCCGGGAGTCCCTACAATGAGCAGTTCTTC.

The chain joins TRBV9 to TRBJ1-5; 7 positions match TRBD1. V lost 1 base and J lost 6; bases outside the gene matches: 7. The CDR3 spans 15 residues. Germline V gene data show CDR1 as SGDLS and CDR2 as YYNGEE. The CDR3 is CASSVTTGEGQPQHF. The CDR3 bases are TGTGCCAGCAGCGTAACCACAGGGGAAGGTCAGCCCCAGCATTTT.

The V and J genes are TRBV30 and TRBJ1-4; D may be TRBD1 (5 bases). Germline V CDR1 and CDR2: GTSNPN, SVGIG (reference sequence). Deletions cut 5 bases from V and 6 bases from J, with 13 bases between. The CDR3 contains 13 residues. In nucleotides, the CDR3 is TGTGCCTGGTCCAGGGCCCCTTATGAAAAACTGTTTTTT. Amino acid sequence: CAWSRAPYEKLFF. The variable domain in full, with the rest retrieved from reference TRBV30 and TRBJ1-4, is SQTIHQWPATLVQPVGSPLSLECTVEGTSNPNLYWYRQAAGRGLQLLFYSVGIGQISSEVPQNLSASRPQDRQFILSSKKLLLSDSGFYLCAWSRAPYEKLFFGSGTQLSVL.

The genes are TRBV27 and TRBJ2-1; D unresolved. This CDR3 spans 15 amino acids. Trimming took 3 bases from V and 4 from J, leaving 13 bases between them. Looked up from germline, CDR1 is MNHEY and CDR2 is SMNVEV (reference sequence). CDR3 DNA sequence: TGTGCCAGCAGTTTGAATGACAACCTATACAATGAGCAGTTCTTC. This sequence encodes CASSLNDNLYNEQFF.

The genes are TRBV4-2 and TRBJ2-1; perhaps TRBD1 as D (5 bases). V was shortened by 0 bases and J by 3 bases, with 12 bases between the two germline ends. Germline CDR1 is LGHNA and CDR2 is YNFKEQ. The CDR3 runs 16 residues. The CDR3 protein is CASSQDIRGSYNEQFF. The CDR3 nucleotides are TGTGCCAGCAGCCAAGATATAAGGGGTAGCTACAATGAGCAGTTCTTC.

The genes are TRBV21-1 and TRBJ2-3; the table's TRBD1 call for D was not verified on the DNA. TRBV21-1 is shown as a pseudogene. The CDR3 loop spans 14 amino acids. The CDR3 loop reads CASYGTGAANGQYF. In DNA, the CDR3 is TGTGCCAGCTATGGGACAGGGGCCGCTAACGGGCAGTATTTT.

The chain recombines TRBV9 with TRBJ2-7; D may be TRBD1 (5 bases). Trimming took 0 bases from V and 1 from J, leaving 11 bases between them. CDR3 length: 15 residues. CDR1 is SGDLS and CDR2 is YYNGEE in the germline V gene. The CDR3 sequence: CASSVEGYASYEQYF. DNA for the CDR3: TGTGCCAGCAGCGTAGAGGGGTACGCTTCCTACGAGCAGTACTTC. Together with reference TRBV9 and TRBJ2-7, the CDR3 gives the full variable domain: DSGVTQTPKHLITATGQRVTLRCSPRSGDLSVYWYQQSLDQGLQFLIQYYNGEERAKGNILERFSAQQFPDLHSELNLSSLELGDSALYFCASSVEGYASYEQYFGPGTRLTVT.